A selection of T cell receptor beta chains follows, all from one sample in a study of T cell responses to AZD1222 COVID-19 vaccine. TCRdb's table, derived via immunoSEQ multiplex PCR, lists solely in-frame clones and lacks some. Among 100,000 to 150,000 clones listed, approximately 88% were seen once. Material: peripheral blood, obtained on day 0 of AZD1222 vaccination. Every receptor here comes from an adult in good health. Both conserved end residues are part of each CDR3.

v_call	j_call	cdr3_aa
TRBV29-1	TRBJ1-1	CSVVRRGVEAFF
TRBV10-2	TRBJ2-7	CASSDGGFGGYEQYF
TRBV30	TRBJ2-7	CAWSVAPYEQYF
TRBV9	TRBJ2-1	CASSVGLAGDNEQFF
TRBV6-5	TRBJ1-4	CASSDRAEKLFF
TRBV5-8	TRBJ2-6	CASTLWGSADSGANVLTF
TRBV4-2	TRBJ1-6	CASSQDRGQGSSYNSPLHF
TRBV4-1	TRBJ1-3	CASSQFQLGLSGNTIYF
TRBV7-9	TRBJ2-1	CASSLATSGAYNEQFF
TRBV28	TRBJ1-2	CASITGGADNYGYTF
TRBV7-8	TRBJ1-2	CASSLVAGSGGYTF
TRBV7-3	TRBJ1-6	CASSLLQAPTSPLHF
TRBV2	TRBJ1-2	CASSEGARRYTF